This T cell receptor beta chain was found in a study of T cell responses to AZD1222 COVID-19 vaccine. Study-level results: Baseline serostatus was positive in only a handful of AZD1222 recipients.

The sample holds a few counts of this clone. What it binds is not known. Profiled with immunoSEQ multiplex PCR; TCRdb holds only in-frame clones, not every one. The data hold some 8,000 clones, with 88% observed a single time. Timing groups of about 4 and about 12 weeks for second doses were pooled. This CDR3 contains 13 residues. Germline CDR1 reads SEHNR; CDR2 reads FQNEAQ (reference sequence). V lost 5 bases, J lost 7 bases, and 14 bases lay in between. This TCR was sampled from an adult who received the AZD1222 COVID-19 vaccine. This chain connects TRBV7-9 to TRBJ1-2, with D perhaps matching TRBD1 (6 bases). The source was peripheral blood, collected 28 days after the second AZD1222 dose. The DNA for the CDR3 is TGTGCCAGCAGCCTAACAGGGAGCGGTGGCTACACCTTC. Its translation: CASSLTGSGGYTF.